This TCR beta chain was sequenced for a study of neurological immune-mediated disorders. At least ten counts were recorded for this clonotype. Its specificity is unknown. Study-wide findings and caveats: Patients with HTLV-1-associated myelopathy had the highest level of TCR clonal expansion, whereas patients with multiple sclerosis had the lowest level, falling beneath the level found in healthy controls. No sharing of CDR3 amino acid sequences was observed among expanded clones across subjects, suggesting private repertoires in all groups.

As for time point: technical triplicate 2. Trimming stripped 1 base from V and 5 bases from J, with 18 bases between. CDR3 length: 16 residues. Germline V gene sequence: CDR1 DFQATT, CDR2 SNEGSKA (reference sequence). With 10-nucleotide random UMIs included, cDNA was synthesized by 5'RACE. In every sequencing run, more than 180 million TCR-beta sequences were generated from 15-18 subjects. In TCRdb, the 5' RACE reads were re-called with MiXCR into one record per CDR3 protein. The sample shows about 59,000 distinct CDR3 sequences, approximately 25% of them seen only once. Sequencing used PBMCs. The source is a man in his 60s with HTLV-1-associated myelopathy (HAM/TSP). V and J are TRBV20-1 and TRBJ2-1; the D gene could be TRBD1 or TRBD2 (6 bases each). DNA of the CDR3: TGCAGTGCTAGAGGCAACCCGGGGGCTCAAGACAATGAGCAGTTCTTC. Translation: CSARGNPGAQDNEQFF.